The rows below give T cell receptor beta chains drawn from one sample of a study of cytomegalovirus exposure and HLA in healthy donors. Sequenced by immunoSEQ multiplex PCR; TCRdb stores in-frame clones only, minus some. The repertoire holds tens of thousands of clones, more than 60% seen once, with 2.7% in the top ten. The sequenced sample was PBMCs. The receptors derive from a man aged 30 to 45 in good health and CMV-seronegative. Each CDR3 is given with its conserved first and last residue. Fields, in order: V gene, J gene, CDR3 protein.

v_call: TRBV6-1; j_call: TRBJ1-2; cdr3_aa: CASSLEYGYTF
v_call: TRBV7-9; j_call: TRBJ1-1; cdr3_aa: CASSTGQIEAFF
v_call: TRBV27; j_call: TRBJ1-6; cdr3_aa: CASAAVHNSPLHF
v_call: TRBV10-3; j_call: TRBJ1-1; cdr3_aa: CAIGKAGEKSGAFF
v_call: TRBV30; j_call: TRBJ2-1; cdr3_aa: CAWRVGRGEQFF
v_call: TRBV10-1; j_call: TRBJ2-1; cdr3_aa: CASSSSGDYSSYNEQFF
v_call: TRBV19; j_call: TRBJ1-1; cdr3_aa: CASSMGRDRKNTEAFF
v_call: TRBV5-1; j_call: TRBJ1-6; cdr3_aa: CASSPDRENSPLHF
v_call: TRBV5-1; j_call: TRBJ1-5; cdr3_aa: CASSLDGQFIQPQHF
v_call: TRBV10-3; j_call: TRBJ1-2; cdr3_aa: CAISESEAYGYTF
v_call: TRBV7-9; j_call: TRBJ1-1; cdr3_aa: CASRLTGENTEAFF
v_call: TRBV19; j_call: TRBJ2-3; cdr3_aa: CASSIGGGGADTQYF
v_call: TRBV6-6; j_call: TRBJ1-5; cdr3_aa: CASSYRAGANNQPQHF
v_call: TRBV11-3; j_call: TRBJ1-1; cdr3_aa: CASSFLDRGRGEAFF
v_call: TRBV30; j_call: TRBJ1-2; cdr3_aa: CAWSALTGGYTF
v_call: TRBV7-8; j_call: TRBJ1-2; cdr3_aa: CAYPGVHGYTF
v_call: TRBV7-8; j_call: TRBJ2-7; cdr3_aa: CASSLGGQSSYEQYF
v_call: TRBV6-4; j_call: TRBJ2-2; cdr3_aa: CASSDSPGQGSGELFF
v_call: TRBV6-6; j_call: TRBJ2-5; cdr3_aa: CASSFQIHQETQYF
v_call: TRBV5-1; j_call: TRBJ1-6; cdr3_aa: CASSLIPRVESPLHF
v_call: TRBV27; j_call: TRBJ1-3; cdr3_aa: CASSLSQGNTIYF
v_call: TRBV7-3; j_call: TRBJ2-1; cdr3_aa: CASSLTGQGDNEQFF
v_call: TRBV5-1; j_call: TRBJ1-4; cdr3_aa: CASTRNGDNEKLFF
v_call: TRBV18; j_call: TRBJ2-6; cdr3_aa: CASSPNRGTGANVLTF
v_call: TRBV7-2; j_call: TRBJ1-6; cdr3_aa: CASSAQVRSPLHF
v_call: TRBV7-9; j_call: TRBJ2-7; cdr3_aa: CASSLAGGEGSYEQYF
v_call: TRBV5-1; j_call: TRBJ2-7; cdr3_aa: CASSPDSLAYEQYF
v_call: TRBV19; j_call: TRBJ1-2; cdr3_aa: CASSIDGGHRRNYGYTF
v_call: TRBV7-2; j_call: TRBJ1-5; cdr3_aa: CASSLGTGNQPQHF
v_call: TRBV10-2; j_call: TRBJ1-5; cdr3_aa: CASSGTGANQPQHF
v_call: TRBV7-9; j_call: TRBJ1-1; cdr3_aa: CASSHTGGRYSEAFF
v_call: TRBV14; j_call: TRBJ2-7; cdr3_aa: CASSPRLQTGGKDEQYF
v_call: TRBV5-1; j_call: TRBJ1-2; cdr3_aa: CASSLGRGIYGYTF
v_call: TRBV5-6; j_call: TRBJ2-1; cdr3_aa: CASSVFSGLAEQFF
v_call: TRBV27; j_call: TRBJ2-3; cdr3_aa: CASSSYGQGSTDTQYF
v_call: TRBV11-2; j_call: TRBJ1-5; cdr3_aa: CASSSNSNQPQHF
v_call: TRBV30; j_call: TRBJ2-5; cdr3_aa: CAWEQAGLETQYF
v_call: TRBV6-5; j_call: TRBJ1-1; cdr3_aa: CASSYSYGENEAFF
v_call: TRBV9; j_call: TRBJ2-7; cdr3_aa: CASSFRTGAPYEQYF
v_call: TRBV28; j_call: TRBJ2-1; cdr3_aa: CASRGYSGANNEQFF
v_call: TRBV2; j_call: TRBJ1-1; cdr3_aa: CASSEVGATRNTEAFF
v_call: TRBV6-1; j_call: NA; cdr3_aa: CASSGETGGARYEQYF
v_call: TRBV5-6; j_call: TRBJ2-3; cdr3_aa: CASSLALDTQYF
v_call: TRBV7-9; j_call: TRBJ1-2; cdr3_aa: CASSWQGGYTF
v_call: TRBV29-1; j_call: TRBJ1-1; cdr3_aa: CSARPSTGVGTEAFF
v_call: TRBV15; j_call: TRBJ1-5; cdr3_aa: CATSSAHVELNQPQHF
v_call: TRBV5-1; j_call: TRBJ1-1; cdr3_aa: CASSSINRGYGTEAFF
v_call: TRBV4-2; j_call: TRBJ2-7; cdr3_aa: CASSQDASSYEQYF
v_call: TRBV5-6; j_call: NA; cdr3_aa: CASSLVIRSYEQYF
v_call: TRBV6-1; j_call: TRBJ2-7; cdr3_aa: CASSSPGQGSYEQYF
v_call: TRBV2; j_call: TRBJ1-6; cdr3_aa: CASRSGRGTESPLHF
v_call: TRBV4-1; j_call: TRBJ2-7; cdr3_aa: CASSQEERDSYLYEQYF